A selection of T cell receptor beta chains follows, all from one sample in a study of blood T cell repertoires in COVID-19. Profiling relied on immunoSEQ multiplex PCR, and the TCRdb table lists in-frame clones only, not all of them. Of roughly 300,000 clones detected, roughly 86% appear once; the ten largest clones hold 5.3%. Sequencing was done on a sample of PBMCs or T cells enriched from blood (not recorded which). These TCRs come from a woman aged 30 to 39 who had recovered from COVID-19. Each CDR3 is given with its conserved first and last residue. Fields, in order: D gene, V gene, J gene, CDR3 length, clone size, CDR3 DNA, CDR3 protein. The D gene is left open where the match is weak. Clone size, where shown, is once, few, many, or a class for clones that have expanded.

D gene: TRBD1
V gene: TRBV19
J gene: TRBJ1-2
CDR3 length: 17
clone size: -
CDR3 DNA: TGTGCCAGTAGTATAGGGCGGGGACAGGGACCTAACTATGGCTACACCTTC
CDR3 protein: CASSIGRGQGPNYGYTF

D gene: TRBD1
V gene: TRBV3-1/TRBV3-2
J gene: TRBJ2-7
CDR3 length: 13
clone size: -
CDR3 DNA: TGTGCCAGCGCGACAGGGGTTCTTTCCGAGCAGTACTTC
CDR3 protein: CASATGVLSEQYF

D gene: -
V gene: TRBV20-1
J gene: TRBJ2-1
CDR3 length: 11
clone size: -
CDR3 DNA: TGCAGTGCTACCGTTTTCAATGAGCAGTTCTTC
CDR3 protein: CSATVFNEQFF

D gene: -
V gene: TRBV20-1
J gene: TRBJ1-1
CDR3 length: 13
clone size: -
CDR3 DNA: TGCAGTGCTAGTTCCGTTTCGAACACTGAAGCTTTCTTT
CDR3 protein: CSASSVSNTEAFF

D gene: -
V gene: TRBV6-5
J gene: TRBJ1-1
CDR3 length: 15
clone size: -
CDR3 DNA: TGTGCCAGCAGTTACCAATCCGGGGGAAACACTGAAGCTTTCTTT
CDR3 protein: CASSYQSGGNTEAFF

D gene: TRBD1
V gene: TRBV19
J gene: TRBJ2-2
CDR3 length: 16
clone size: -
CDR3 DNA: TGTGCCTCCACGGACCCCGGGACAGGGATTTCCGGGGAGCTGTTTTTT
CDR3 protein: CASTDPGTGISGELFF

D gene: -
V gene: TRBV7-9
J gene: TRBJ1-3
CDR3 length: 17
clone size: -
CDR3 DNA: TGTGCCAGCAGCTCCACCCTCGACGGGAGCTCTGGAAACACCATATATTTT
CDR3 protein: CASSSTLDGSSGNTIYF

D gene: -
V gene: TRBV18
J gene: TRBJ2-4
CDR3 length: 15
clone size: -
CDR3 DNA: TGTGCCAGCTCCCCGACCACGGGGGTCAAAAACATTCAGTACTTC
CDR3 protein: CASSPTTGVKNIQYF

D gene: TRBD2
V gene: TRBV6-5
J gene: TRBJ2-5
CDR3 length: 14
clone size: -
CDR3 DNA: TGTGCCAGCAGTTACTCGATACTAGCGGGGGTACTGTACTTC
CDR3 protein: CASSYSILAGVLYF

D gene: -
V gene: TRBV2
J gene: TRBJ1-2
CDR3 length: 11
clone size: -
CDR3 DNA: TGTGCCAGCAGTGCCGGCTATGGCTACACCTTC
CDR3 protein: CASSAGYGYTF

D gene: -
V gene: TRBV11-2
J gene: TRBJ2-3
CDR3 length: 14
clone size: -
CDR3 DNA: TGTGCCAGCAGCTTAGGGCGGGGCACAGATACGCAGTATTTT
CDR3 protein: CASSLGRGTDTQYF

D gene: TRBD1
V gene: TRBV11-2
J gene: TRBJ2-7
CDR3 length: 17
clone size: -
CDR3 DNA: TGTGCCAGCAGCTTGTCGATCCGGGACAGGGGGACGTACGAGCAGTACTTC
CDR3 protein: CASSLSIRDRGTYEQYF

D gene: -
V gene: TRBV6-5
J gene: TRBJ2-5
CDR3 length: 15
clone size: -
CDR3 DNA: TGTGCCAGCAGGGCGACAGGGACTTCCCAAGAGACCCAGTACTTC
CDR3 protein: CASRATGTSQETQYF

D gene: -
V gene: TRBV3-1/TRBV3-2
J gene: TRBJ1-1
CDR3 length: 16
clone size: -
CDR3 DNA: TGTGCCAGCAGCCAAGATAGTCGCGGGGGGAACACTGAAGCTTTCTTT
CDR3 protein: CASSQDSRGGNTEAFF

D gene: -
V gene: TRBV5-4
J gene: TRBJ2-7
CDR3 length: 14
clone size: -
CDR3 DNA: TGTGCCAGCAGCTTAGAGACCAGCAGGTACGAGCAGTACTTC
CDR3 protein: CASSLETSRYEQYF

D gene: -
V gene: TRBV9
J gene: TRBJ2-3
CDR3 length: 15
clone size: -
CDR3 DNA: TGTGCCAGCAGCGTTTGGTGGGGGGGCACAGATACGCAGTATTTT
CDR3 protein: CASSVWWGGTDTQYF

D gene: -
V gene: TRBV5-4
J gene: TRBJ1-3
CDR3 length: 14
clone size: few
CDR3 DNA: TGTGCCAGCAGCTTTACAGGGAGTGGAAACACCATATATTTT
CDR3 protein: CASSFTGSGNTIYF

D gene: -
V gene: TRBV11-2
J gene: TRBJ1-1
CDR3 length: 15
clone size: -
CDR3 DNA: TGTGCCAGCAGCTTAATAAGGGGCCGAGGCACTGAAGCTTTCTTT
CDR3 protein: CASSLIRGRGTEAFF

D gene: -
V gene: TRBV27
J gene: TRBJ2-2
CDR3 length: 16
clone size: -
CDR3 DNA: TGTGCCAGCAGGCCGACTACCCTGGCGGTCCCCGGGGAGCTGTTTTTT
CDR3 protein: CASRPTTLAVPGELFF

D gene: -
V gene: TRBV5-4
J gene: TRBJ2-5
CDR3 length: 15
clone size: -
CDR3 DNA: TGTGCCAGCAGCTTGGTCGTGGCAGGCCAAGAGACCCAGTACTTC
CDR3 protein: CASSLVVAGQETQYF

D gene: -
V gene: TRBV6-2/TRBV6-3
J gene: TRBJ1-2
CDR3 length: 14
clone size: -
CDR3 DNA: TGTGCCAGCAGATACGCCGGGACTGTATATGGCTACACCTTC
CDR3 protein: CASRYAGTVYGYTF

D gene: TRBD1
V gene: TRBV12-5
J gene: TRBJ2-2
CDR3 length: 12
clone size: -
CDR3 DNA: TGTGCTAGTGGGGGACAGACTGGGGAGCTGTTTTTT
CDR3 protein: CASGGQTGELFF

D gene: TRBD2
V gene: TRBV29-1
J gene: TRBJ2-1
CDR3 length: 13
clone size: -
CDR3 DNA: TGCAGCGTTGAAAAGGCGAGCGGGGGTAACCCGTTCTTC
CDR3 protein: CSVEKASGGNPFF

D gene: TRBD1
V gene: TRBV28
J gene: TRBJ1-2
CDR3 length: 14
clone size: -
CDR3 DNA: TGTGCCAGCAGTTTCACAGGGGAGTTGATGGATTACACCTTC
CDR3 protein: CASSFTGELMDYTF

D gene: TRBD1
V gene: TRBV6-5
J gene: TRBJ2-7
CDR3 length: 14
clone size: -
CDR3 DNA: TGTGCCAGCAGTTACGGACAGGGAGGCTACGAGCAGTACTTC
CDR3 protein: CASSYGQGGYEQYF

D gene: -
V gene: TRBV5-1
J gene: TRBJ1-2
CDR3 length: 14
clone size: -
CDR3 DNA: TGCGCCAGCAGCTTGGCAGAGGCTCACTATGGCTACACCTTC
CDR3 protein: CASSLAEAHYGYTF

D gene: TRBD2
V gene: TRBV24-1
J gene: TRBJ2-3
CDR3 length: 14
clone size: once
CDR3 DNA: TGTGCCACCCAAGAGCGGGGGGGCCCCGATACGCAGTATTTT
CDR3 protein: CATQERGGPDTQYF

D gene: -
V gene: TRBV5-1
J gene: TRBJ1-5
CDR3 length: 13
clone size: -
CDR3 DNA: TGCGCCAGCAGCTTGGAGGCGGGACAGCCCCAGCATTTT
CDR3 protein: CASSLEAGQPQHF

D gene: -
V gene: TRBV4-1
J gene: TRBJ2-7
CDR3 length: 16
clone size: -
CDR3 DNA: TGCGCCAGCAGCCAATGGAAAGGGGCCATCTCCTACGAGCAGTACTTC
CDR3 protein: CASSQWKGAISYEQYF

D gene: TRBD1
V gene: TRBV3-1/TRBV3-2
J gene: TRBJ2-7
CDR3 length: 13
clone size: -
CDR3 DNA: TGTGCCAGCAGTCCGGGACAGGGGTACGAGCAGTACTTC
CDR3 protein: CASSPGQGYEQYF

D gene: TRBD2
V gene: TRBV5-1
J gene: TRBJ2-2
CDR3 length: 18
clone size: -
CDR3 DNA: TGCGCCAGCAGCTGGGGACTAGCGGTGACCGCGAACACCGGGGAGCTGTTTTTT
CDR3 protein: CASSWGLAVTANTGELFF

D gene: -
V gene: TRBV27
J gene: TRBJ2-7
CDR3 length: 15
clone size: -
CDR3 DNA: TGTGCCAGCAGTTCCCGAGCGGGTGGGTCCTACGAGCAGTACTTC
CDR3 protein: CASSSRAGGSYEQYF

D gene: TRBD2
V gene: TRBV3-1/TRBV3-2
J gene: TRBJ2-1
CDR3 length: 16
clone size: -
CDR3 DNA: TGTGCCAGCAGCCAAGATTTAGCGGGGGGGCTCAATGAGCAGTTCTTC
CDR3 protein: CASSQDLAGGLNEQFF

D gene: TRBD1
V gene: TRBV29-1
J gene: TRBJ2-7
CDR3 length: 15
clone size: -
CDR3 DNA: TGCAGCGTTGACGGGGCGACAGGGGGAATGAACGAGCAGTACTTC
CDR3 protein: CSVDGATGGMNEQYF

D gene: -
V gene: TRBV2
J gene: TRBJ1-5
CDR3 length: 16
clone size: -
CDR3 DNA: TGTGCCAGCAGTGATCTGAGCTGGGCAGGCGATCAGCCCCAGCATTTT
CDR3 protein: CASSDLSWAGDQPQHF

D gene: -
V gene: TRBV5-1
J gene: TRBJ2-5
CDR3 length: 13
clone size: -
CDR3 DNA: TGCGCCAGCAGCTTGGACAGTGGTGGGACCCAGTACTTC
CDR3 protein: CASSLDSGGTQYF

D gene: TRBD2
V gene: TRBV9
J gene: TRBJ2-3
CDR3 length: 16
clone size: -
CDR3 DNA: TGTGCCAGCAGCGTAGAAGGAGCGGGGGACACAGATACGCAGTATTTT
CDR3 protein: CASSVEGAGDTDTQYF

D gene: TRBD2
V gene: TRBV5-1
J gene: TRBJ2-1
CDR3 length: 20
clone size: -
CDR3 DNA: TGCGCCAGCAAGAACAACGGGGGGACTAGCGGGGAGAGCTCCTACAATGAGCAGTTCTTC
CDR3 protein: CASKNNGGTSGESSYNEQFF

D gene: -
V gene: TRBV7-8
J gene: TRBJ2-3
CDR3 length: 15
clone size: -
CDR3 DNA: TGTGCCAGCAGCTTAGGGGGCGGGGAAGCAGATACGCAGTATTTT
CDR3 protein: CASSLGGGEADTQYF

D gene: TRBD1
V gene: TRBV5-6
J gene: TRBJ1-2
CDR3 length: 13
clone size: -
CDR3 DNA: TGTGCCAGCAGCCAGCAGACAGGGTTTCGCTACACCTTC
CDR3 protein: CASSQQTGFRYTF

D gene: TRBD2
V gene: TRBV5-1
J gene: TRBJ2-1
CDR3 length: 16
clone size: -
CDR3 DNA: TGCGCCAGCAGGACCCCTGGACTAGCGGGGGGTGGTGAGCAGTTCTTC
CDR3 protein: CASRTPGLAGGGEQFF

D gene: -
V gene: TRBV6-1
J gene: TRBJ2-5
CDR3 length: 15
clone size: -
CDR3 DNA: TGTGCCAGCAGTGAAGGATACAGGGGAGGAGAGACCCAGTACTTC
CDR3 protein: CASSEGYRGGETQYF

D gene: TRBD1
V gene: TRBV28
J gene: TRBJ1-3
CDR3 length: 15
clone size: -
CDR3 DNA: TGTGCCAGCAGTTCAGGACAGGCTTCTGGAAACACCATATATTTT
CDR3 protein: CASSSGQASGNTIYF

D gene: TRBD1
V gene: TRBV5-1
J gene: TRBJ1-1
CDR3 length: 13
clone size: -
CDR3 DNA: TGCGCCAGCAGTTTGGACAGGGCCACTGAAGCTTTCTTT
CDR3 protein: CASSLDRATEAFF

D gene: -
V gene: TRBV5-1
J gene: TRBJ1-3
CDR3 length: 13
clone size: once
CDR3 DNA: TGCGCCAGCAGCTTGGACAGGGGAAACACCATATATTTT
CDR3 protein: CASSLDRGNTIYF

D gene: -
V gene: TRBV7-9
J gene: TRBJ2-5
CDR3 length: 13
clone size: -
CDR3 DNA: TGTGCCAGCAGCTTAGGCAGCCAAGAGACCCAGTACTTC
CDR3 protein: CASSLGSQETQYF

D gene: -
V gene: TRBV4-2
J gene: TRBJ2-3
CDR3 length: 16
clone size: -
CDR3 DNA: TGTGCCAGCAGCCAAGGTGACAGGGAGGGCACAGATACGCAGTATTTT
CDR3 protein: CASSQGDREGTDTQYF

D gene: -
V gene: TRBV5-6
J gene: TRBJ2-7
CDR3 length: 13
clone size: -
CDR3 DNA: TGTGCCAGCAGCTTACCCAGGGCCTACGAGCAGTACTTC
CDR3 protein: CASSLPRAYEQYF

D gene: TRBD1
V gene: TRBV18
J gene: TRBJ1-5
CDR3 length: 16
clone size: few
CDR3 DNA: TGTGCCAGCTCACCACCTAACAGGGGGTCTTATCAGCCCCAGCATTTT
CDR3 protein: CASSPPNRGSYQPQHF

D gene: -
V gene: TRBV4-3
J gene: TRBJ2-5
CDR3 length: 16
clone size: -
CDR3 DNA: TGCGCCAGCAGCCAAACGAACCGGGGTTTCGGGGAGACCCAGTACTTC
CDR3 protein: CASSQTNRGFGETQYF

D gene: -
V gene: TRBV5-4
J gene: TRBJ2-5
CDR3 length: 15
clone size: once
CDR3 DNA: TGTGCCAGCAGCCCCCGAGGGGGGGAGCAAGAGACCCAGTACTTC
CDR3 protein: CASSPRGGEQETQYF

D gene: -
V gene: TRBV3-1/TRBV3-2
J gene: TRBJ2-7
CDR3 length: 15
clone size: -
CDR3 DNA: TGTGCCAGCAGCCAAGGGGCCAGGGGCCCCTACGAGCAGTACTTC
CDR3 protein: CASSQGARGPYEQYF

D gene: TRBD1
V gene: TRBV7-9
J gene: TRBJ2-4
CDR3 length: 19
clone size: -
CDR3 DNA: TGTGCCAGCAGCCTACCGGGGACAGGGGGCCTCCTAGCCAAAAACATTCAGTACTTC
CDR3 protein: CASSLPGTGGLLAKNIQYF

D gene: TRBD1
V gene: TRBV7-7
J gene: TRBJ1-4
CDR3 length: 19
clone size: -
CDR3 DNA: TGTGCTAGCAGCTTAGACAGGGGGAATGGAAACGCAACTAATGAAAAACTGTTTTTT
CDR3 protein: CASSLDRGNGNATNEKLFF

D gene: -
V gene: TRBV5-6
J gene: TRBJ2-6
CDR3 length: 18
clone size: once
CDR3 DNA: TGTGCCAGCAGCTTGGCCTACAGGCCGAGCTCTGGGGCCAACGTCCTGACTTTC
CDR3 protein: CASSLAYRPSSGANVLTF

D gene: -
V gene: TRBV19
J gene: TRBJ1-4
CDR3 length: 15
clone size: -
CDR3 DNA: TGTGCCAGTAGTCCCCAAGGAGGGACTAATGAAAAACTGTTTTTT
CDR3 protein: CASSPQGGTNEKLFF

D gene: TRBD1
V gene: TRBV10-3
J gene: TRBJ1-2
CDR3 length: 14
clone size: -
CDR3 DNA: TGTGCCATCAGTGCTCAGGGGGAACACTATGGCTACACCTTC
CDR3 protein: CAISAQGEHYGYTF

D gene: -
V gene: TRBV5-1
J gene: TRBJ1-2
CDR3 length: 13
clone size: -
CDR3 DNA: TGCGCCAGCAGCTTGCAGGGGAACTATGGCTACACCTTC
CDR3 protein: CASSLQGNYGYTF

D gene: -
V gene: TRBV7-2
J gene: TRBJ2-7
CDR3 length: 13
clone size: -
CDR3 DNA: TGTGCCAGCAGCTCGTCCGGGACAAAGATCCAGTACTTC
CDR3 protein: CASSSSGTKIQYF